The 19 T cell receptor beta chains in this list originate from one sample, sequenced in a study of graft-versus-host responses after intestinal transplantation. Tissue from the graft was processed to free its intraepithelial and lamina propria lymphocytes. Assay used: immunoSEQ multiplex PCR; TCRdb lists only in-frame clones, some missing. Of some 15,000 clones in the sample, approximately 79% were seen once. Sequencing was performed on ileum tissue, taken roughly 450 days after intestinal transplant. These receptors all stem from a human patient who received an intestinal transplant, so some T cells may come from the graft donor.

The chain joins TRBV27 to TRBJ2-7; the D is unclear. The V end lost 0 bases, the J end lost 3 bases, and 12 bases lay between the germline ends. The CDR3 is 15 residues long. Germline values: CDR1 MNHEY, CDR2 SMNVEV (reference sequence). CDR3 in DNA: TGTGCCAGCAGTTTATCTGCGAGAAGGGACTACGAGCAGTACTTC. This translates into CASSLSARRDYEQYF.

The chain's CDR3 is CASSDGTGGELFF. The CDR3 bases are TGTGCCAGCAGTGACGGGACGGGCGGGGAGCTGTTTTTT. The chain joins TRBV27 to TRBJ2-2, with D perhaps matching TRBD1 or TRBD2 (5 bases each). The CDR3 runs to 13 residues. Germline V gene lookup returns CDR1 MNHEY and CDR2 SMNVEV (reference sequence). V was cut by 5 bases and J by 7 bases, with 11 bases left in between.

The chain links TRBV6-5 to TRBJ1-6; 8 bases fit TRBD1. V shed 8 bases and J 7 bases; nucleotides not matched to a gene: 4. CDR1 MNHEY and CDR2 SVGAGI come from the germline V gene. This CDR3 has 13 residues. The CDR3 loop reads CASCWTGNSPLHF. For the CDR3, the DNA is TGTGCCAGCTGTTGGACAGGGAATTCACCCCTCCACTTT.

The chain employs TRBV6-1 and TRBJ2-1; the D call may be TRBD1 or TRBD2 (6 bases each). Per germline, CDR1 MNHNS and CDR2 SASEGT. The CDR3 is 13 amino acids. The germline V and J ends were trimmed by 6 bases and 6 bases, with 12 bases remaining between them. CDR3 loop: CASRWGASNEQFF. The CDR3 DNA sequence: TGTGCCAGCAGGTGGGGGGCGTCCAATGAGCAGTTCTTC.

CDR3 region: CASSLRTEIYSNQPQHF. As DNA, the CDR3 is TGTGCCAGCAGCCTACGGACTGAGATTTATAGCAATCAGCCCCAGCATTTT. The rearrangement uses TRBV21-1 and TRBJ1-5. TRBV21-1 is tagged as a pseudogene. This CDR3 is 17 amino acids long.

The chain carries TRBV7-2 and TRBJ1-2; D not resolved. The CDR3 runs to 14 residues. The germline CDR1 and CDR2 sequences are SGHTA and FQGNSA. V was shortened by 8 bases and J by 2 bases, with 15 bases between the two germline ends. Here the CDR3 reads CASSYVSRNYGYTF. The CDR3 nucleotides read TGTGCCAGCTCCTATGTCAGCAGGAACTATGGCTACACCTTC. Variable domain in full (rest from reference TRBV7-2 and TRBJ1-2): GAGVSQSPSNKVTEKGKDVELRCDPISGHTALYWYRQSLGQGLEFLIYFQGNSAPDKSGLPSDRFSAERTGGSVSTLTIQRTQQEDSAVYLCASSYVSRNYGYTFGSGTRLTVV.

The V call is TRBV27, the J call TRBJ2-3; 11 bases map to TRBD2. The CDR3 length is 16 residues. Germline CDR1 is MNHEY and CDR2 is SMNVEV (reference sequence). After removal of 2 bases from V and 4 bases from J, the junction contained 5 bases not matched to a gene. The CDR3 DNA follows: TGTGCCAGCAGTTTAAATAGCGGGAGGGTTTCAGATACGCAGTATTTT. Translation: CASSLNSGRVSDTQYF.

The V and J genes are TRBV9 and TRBJ2-2; 10 bases match TRBD1. The CDR3 totals 16 residues. V dropped 3 bases and J dropped 4; count of bases not matched to a gene: 6. Germline CDR1 is SGDLS and CDR2 is YYNGEE. The CDR3 bases are TGTGCCAGCAGCGCGGCCGGGACAGGGGCCACCGGGGAGCTGTTTTTT. Translated: CASSAAGTGATGELFF.

V and J are TRBV2 and TRBJ2-5, with TRBD1 matching 9 bases. Germline V CDR1 and CDR2: SNHLY, FYNNEI. The CDR3 extends over 16 amino acids. The junction had 12 bases not matched to a gene; V was cut back by 3 bases and J by 7 bases. CDR3 sequence reads: CASSERRDRAWGTQYF. The CDR3 DNA follows: TGTGCCAGCAGTGAGAGACGGGACAGGGCTTGGGGGACCCAGTACTTC.

The genes are TRBV27 and TRBJ1-1; 11 positions match TRBD1. V shed 5 bases, J shed 5 bases, and the junction held 7 bases outside the gene matches. Germline V gene data show CDR1 as MNHEY and CDR2 as SMNVEV (reference sequence). The CDR3 is made up of 15 amino acids. In DNA form, the CDR3 reads TGTGCCAGCAGTCTAGGGACAGGGGGTTGGACTGAAGCTTTCTTT. Translation gives CASSLGTGGWTEAFF.

This rearrangement joins TRBV2 to TRBJ1-6; possibly TRBD1 for D (5 bases). Germline V gene data show CDR1 as SNHLY and CDR2 as FYNNEI. The CDR3 extends over 18 amino acids. V shed 3 bases and J shed 0 bases, with 15 bases lying between them. CDR3 coding DNA: TGTGCCAGCAGTGATGGGAGCGACAGACGCTCCTATAATTCACCCCTCCACTTT. Encoded protein: CASSDGSDRRSYNSPLHF.

The chain couples TRBV7-8 to TRBJ1-5, with no clear D. Germline values: CDR1 SGHVS, CDR2 FQNEAQ. The V end lost 5 bases, the J end lost 0 bases, and 14 bases lay between the germline ends. CDR3 length: 16 amino acids. The CDR3 region is CASSQRTLDSNQPQHF. In nucleotides, the CDR3 is TGTGCCAGCAGCCAAAGGACGCTCGATAGCAATCAGCCCCAGCATTTT.

V is TRBV6-5 and J is TRBJ2-7; D uncertain. The CDR3 runs 13 residues. Germline V CDR1 and CDR2: MNHEY, SVGAGI. V lost 6 bases, J lost 1 base, and 10 bases lay in between. In DNA form, the CDR3 reads TGTGCCAGCAGAAACTCGGCGTCCTACGAGCAGTACTTC. Amino acid sequence: CASRNSASYEQYF.

The genes are TRBV5-6 and TRBJ2-7, with a possible D match to TRBD1 (6 bases). Germline CDR1 is SGHDT and CDR2 is YYEEEE. The germline V and J ends were trimmed by 0 bases and 3 bases, with 13 bases remaining between them. CDR3 size: 15 residues. The CDR3 sequence is CASSLAPQGFYEQYF. DNA of the CDR3: TGTGCCAGCAGCTTGGCCCCACAGGGTTTCTACGAGCAGTACTTC.

V gene TRBV5-1 combines with J gene TRBJ1-3; no firm D call. CDR3 length: 15 amino acids. The V gene's germline CDR1 is SGHRS and CDR2 YFSETQ. V shed 6 bases and J shed 0 bases, with 13 bases lying between them. DNA for the CDR3: TGCGCCAGCAAATCACTCAAAGACTCTGGAAACACCATATATTTT. Translated: CASKSLKDSGNTIYF. The full variable domain, in which reference TRBV5-1 and TRBJ1-3 provide the parts outside the CDR3, is KAGVTQTPRYLIKTRGQQVTLSCSPISGHRSVSWYQQTPGQGLQFLFEYFSETQRNKGNFPGRFSGRQFSNSRSEMNVSTLELGDSALYLCASKSLKDSGNTIYFGEGSWLTVV.

The J gene is TRBJ2-7, the V gene TRBV6-1; D tentatively reads TRBD1 or TRBD2 (5 bases each). The V gene lost 1 base and the J gene lost 0 bases, with 10 bases spanning the gap. The CDR3 contains 15 residues. Germline CDR1 MNHNS, CDR2 SASEGT. The CDR3 DNA reads TGTGCCAGCAGTGAAGAGGGGAGCCCCTCCTACGAGCAGTACTTC. Encoded protein: CASSEEGSPSYEQYF.

This sequence joins TRBV6-5 and TRBJ1-4; weak D call: TRBD1 (5 bases). Germline CDR1 is MNHEY and CDR2 is SVGAGI. V shed 10 bases and J shed 10 bases, with 19 bases lying between them. There are 13 residues in the CDR3. This chain's CDR3 is CATKPQGKGKLFF. The CDR3 region has the DNA TGTGCCACAAAGCCCCAGGGAAAGGGAAAACTGTTTTTT.

The genes are TRBV23-1 and TRBJ1-6; D ambiguous. TRBV23-1 is designated an ORF whose function remains uncertain. The CDR3 is 17 amino acids. Trimming stripped 4 bases from V and 10 bases from J, with 23 bases between. Written as DNA, the CDR3 is TGCGCCAGCAGTCTTTTAGAGACGTTCTGCTCCAACTCACCCCTCCACTTT. Translation gives CASSLLETFCSNSPLHF.

This chain's CDR3 is CASSFLPGGKGSNQPQHF. The CDR3, as DNA: TGTGCCAGCAGTTTTCTGCCAGGGGGGAAGGGGAGCAATCAGCCCCAGCATTTT. V is TRBV27 and J is TRBJ1-5, with TRBD1 matching over 7 bases. V gave up 3 bases and J gave up 1 base; unmatched junction bases: 12. The CDR3 consists of 18 residues. CDR1 and CDR2 from the germline V gene are MNHEY and SMNVEV (reference sequence).